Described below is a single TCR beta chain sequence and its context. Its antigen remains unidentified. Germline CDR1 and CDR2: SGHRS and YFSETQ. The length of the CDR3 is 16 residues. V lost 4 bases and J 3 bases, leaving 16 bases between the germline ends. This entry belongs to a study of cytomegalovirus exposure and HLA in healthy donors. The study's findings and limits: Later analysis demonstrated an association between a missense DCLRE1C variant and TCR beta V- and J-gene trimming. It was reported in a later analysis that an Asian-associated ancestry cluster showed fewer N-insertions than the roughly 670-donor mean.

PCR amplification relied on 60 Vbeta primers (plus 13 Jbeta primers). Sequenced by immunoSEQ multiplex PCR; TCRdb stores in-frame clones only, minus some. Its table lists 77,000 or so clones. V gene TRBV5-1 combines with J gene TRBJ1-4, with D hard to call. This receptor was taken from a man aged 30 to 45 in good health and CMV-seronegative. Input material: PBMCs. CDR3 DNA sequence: TGCGCCAGCAGCCTAGGAGATCTAGCCGCTAATGAAAAACTGTTTTTT. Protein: CASSLGDLAANEKLFF.